The present T cell receptor beta chain was sequenced within a study of blood T cell repertoires in COVID-19. Study summary: The United States, Italy and Spain provided the acute and convalescent COVID-19 samples. From T cells, B-cell-depleted T cells, or PBMCs came the material, which was cDNA or gDNA.

In the source study's methods: Reference gene primer amplification gave estimated nucleated cell counts. Sequencing was performed with immunoSEQ multiplex PCR; in TCRdb, only in-frame clones are kept and a portion is missing. From that table come the V and J calls and clone size; the DNA was used to work out D and trimming. The table records 250,000 to 300,000 clones, 70% to 90% of them present only once. Germline-derived CDR1 and CDR2 are SEHNR and FQNEAQ (reference sequence). The CDR3 runs 13 residues. On this clone itself: A junction boundary mismatches the germline segment, possibly from a read error.

The sample taken for sequencing was peripheral blood. This chain uses TRBV7-9 with TRBJ2-1; 9 bases are shared with TRBD2. This receptor was taken from a man aged 45-65 years with active or convalescent COVID-19. CDR3 amino acids: CASRLAGVSEQFF. In DNA form, the CDR3 reads TGTGCCAGCAGATTAGCGGGAGTATCTGAGCAGTTCTTC. Supplemented by reference TRBV7-9 and TRBJ2-1, the full variable domain reads DTGVSQNPRHKITKRGQNVTFRCDPISEHNRLYWYRQTLGQGPEFLTYFQNEAQLEKSRLLSDRFSAERPKGSFSTLEIQRTEQGDSAMYLCASRLAGVSEQFFGPGTRLTVL.